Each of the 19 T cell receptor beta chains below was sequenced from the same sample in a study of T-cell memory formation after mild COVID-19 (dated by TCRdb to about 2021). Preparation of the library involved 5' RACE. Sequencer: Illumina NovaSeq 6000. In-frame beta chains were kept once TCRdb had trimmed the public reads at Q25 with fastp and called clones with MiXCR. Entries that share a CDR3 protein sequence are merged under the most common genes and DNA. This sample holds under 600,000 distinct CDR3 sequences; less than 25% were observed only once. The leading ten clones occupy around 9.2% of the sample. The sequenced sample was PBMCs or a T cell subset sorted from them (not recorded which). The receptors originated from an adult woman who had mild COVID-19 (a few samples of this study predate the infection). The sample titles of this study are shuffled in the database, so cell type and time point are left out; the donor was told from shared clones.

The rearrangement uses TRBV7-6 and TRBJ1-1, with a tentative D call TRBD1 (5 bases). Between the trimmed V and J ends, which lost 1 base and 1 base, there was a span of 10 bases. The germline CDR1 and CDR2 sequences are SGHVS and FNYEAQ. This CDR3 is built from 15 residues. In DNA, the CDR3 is TGTGCCAGCAGCTTAGAGTCAGGGAGGAACACTGAAGCTTTCTTT. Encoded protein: CASSLESGRNTEAFF.

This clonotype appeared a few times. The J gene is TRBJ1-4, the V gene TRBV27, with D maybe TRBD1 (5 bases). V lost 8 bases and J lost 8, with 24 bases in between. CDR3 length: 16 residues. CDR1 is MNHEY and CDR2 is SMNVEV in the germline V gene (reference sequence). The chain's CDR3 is CASAPYELGLEEKLFF. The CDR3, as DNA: TGTGCCAGCGCCCCTTACGAGTTGGGGCTGGAGGAAAAACTGTTTTTT.

The CDR3 DNA is TGTGCCAGCAGCTTGTCCGGGGGGTATGAGCAGTTCTTC. It is translated as CASSLSGGYEQFF. The chain recombines TRBV7-6 with TRBJ2-1; 7 positions match TRBD2. The V segment lost 3 bases and the J segment 8 bases; nucleotides outside the gene matches: 4. The CDR3 contains 13 residues. Looked up from germline, CDR1 is SGHVS and CDR2 is FNYEAQ.

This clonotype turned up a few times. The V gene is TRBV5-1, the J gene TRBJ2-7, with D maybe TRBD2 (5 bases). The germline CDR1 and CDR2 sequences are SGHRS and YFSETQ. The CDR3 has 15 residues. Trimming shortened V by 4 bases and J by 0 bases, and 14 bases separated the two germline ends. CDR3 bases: TGCGCCAGCAGCGGGCCGGGAACCCGCTCCTACGAGCAGTACTTC. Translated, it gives CASSGPGTRSYEQYF.

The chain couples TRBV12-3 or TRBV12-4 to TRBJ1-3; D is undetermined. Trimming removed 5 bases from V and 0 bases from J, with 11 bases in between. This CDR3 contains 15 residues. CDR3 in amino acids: CASSPRRVSGNTIYF. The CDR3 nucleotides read TGTGCCAGCAGTCCTAGGCGGGTCTCTGGAAACACCATATATTTT.

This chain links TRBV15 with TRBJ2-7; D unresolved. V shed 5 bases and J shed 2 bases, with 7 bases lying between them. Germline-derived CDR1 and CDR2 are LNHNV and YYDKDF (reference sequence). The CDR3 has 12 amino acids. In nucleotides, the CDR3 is TGTGCCACCAGCGAAATTCCCTACGAGCAGTACTTC. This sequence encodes CATSEIPYEQYF.

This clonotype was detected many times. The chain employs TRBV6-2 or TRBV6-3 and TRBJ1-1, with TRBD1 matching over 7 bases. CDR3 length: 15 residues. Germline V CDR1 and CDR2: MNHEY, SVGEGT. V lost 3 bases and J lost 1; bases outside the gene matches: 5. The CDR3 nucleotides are TGTGCCAGCAGTTATGGGCAGGGGGGGAACACTGAAGCTTTCTTT. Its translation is CASSYGQGGNTEAFF.

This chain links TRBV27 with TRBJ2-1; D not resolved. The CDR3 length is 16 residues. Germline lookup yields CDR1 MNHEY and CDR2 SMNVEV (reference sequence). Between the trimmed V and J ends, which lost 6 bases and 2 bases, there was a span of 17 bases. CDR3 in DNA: TGTGCCAGCAGAACCTCCGGGCGAGCAGCCTACAATGAGCAGTTCTTC. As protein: CASRTSGRAAYNEQFF.

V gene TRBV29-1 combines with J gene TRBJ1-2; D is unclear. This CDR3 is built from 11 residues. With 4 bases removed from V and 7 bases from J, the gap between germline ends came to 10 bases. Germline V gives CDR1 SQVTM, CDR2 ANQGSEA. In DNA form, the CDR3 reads TGCAGCGTTGTAACAGCGTCTGGCTACACCTTC. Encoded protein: CSVVTASGYTF.

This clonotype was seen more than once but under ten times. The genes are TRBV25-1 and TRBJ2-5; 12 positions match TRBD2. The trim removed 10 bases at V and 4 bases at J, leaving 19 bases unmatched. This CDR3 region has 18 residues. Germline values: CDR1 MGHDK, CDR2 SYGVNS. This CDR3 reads CATPQGLAGSGGGETQYF. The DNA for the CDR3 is TGTGCCACCCCCCAAGGACTAGCGGGATCTGGTGGGGGAGAGACCCAGTACTTC.

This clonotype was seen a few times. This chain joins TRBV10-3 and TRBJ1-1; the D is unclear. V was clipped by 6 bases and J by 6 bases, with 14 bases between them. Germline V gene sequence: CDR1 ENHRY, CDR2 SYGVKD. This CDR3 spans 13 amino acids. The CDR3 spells CAISPVSGAEAFF. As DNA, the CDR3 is TGTGCCATCAGCCCCGTTTCGGGCGCTGAAGCTTTCTTT.

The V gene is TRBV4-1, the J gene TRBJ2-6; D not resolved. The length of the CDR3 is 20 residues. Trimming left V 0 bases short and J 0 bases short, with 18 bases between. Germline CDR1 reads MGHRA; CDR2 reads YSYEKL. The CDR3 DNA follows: TGCGCCAGCAGCCAAGAAGCGAGTTTGCGGCGGATCTCTGGGGCCAACGTCCTGACTTTC. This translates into CASSQEASLRRISGANVLTF.

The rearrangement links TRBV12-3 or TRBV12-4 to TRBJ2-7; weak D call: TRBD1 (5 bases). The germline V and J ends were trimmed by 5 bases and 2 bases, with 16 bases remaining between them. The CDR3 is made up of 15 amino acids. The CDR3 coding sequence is TGTGCCAGCAGTACCCGACAGTATTATGCCTACGAGCAGTACTTC. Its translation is CASSTRQYYAYEQYF.

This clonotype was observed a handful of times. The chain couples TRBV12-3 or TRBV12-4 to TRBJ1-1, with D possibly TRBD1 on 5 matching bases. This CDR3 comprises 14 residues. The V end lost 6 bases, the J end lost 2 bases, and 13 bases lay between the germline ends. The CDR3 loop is CASRQGGLNTEAFF. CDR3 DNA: TGTGCCAGCAGGCAGGGTGGGCTAAACACTGAAGCTTTCTTT.

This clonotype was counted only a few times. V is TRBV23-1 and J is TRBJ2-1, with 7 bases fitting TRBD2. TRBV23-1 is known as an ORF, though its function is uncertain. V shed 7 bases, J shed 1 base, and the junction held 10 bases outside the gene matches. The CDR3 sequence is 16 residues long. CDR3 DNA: TGCGCCAGCAAAAGATCGACTAGCCCTTCCTACAATGAGCAGTTCTTC. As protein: CASKRSTSPSYNEQFF.

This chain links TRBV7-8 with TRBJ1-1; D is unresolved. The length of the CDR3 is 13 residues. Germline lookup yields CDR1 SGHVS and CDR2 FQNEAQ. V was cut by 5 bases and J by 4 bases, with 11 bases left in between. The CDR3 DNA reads TGTGCCAGCAGCGTAAATCGACTCACTGAAGCTTTCTTT. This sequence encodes CASSVNRLTEAFF.

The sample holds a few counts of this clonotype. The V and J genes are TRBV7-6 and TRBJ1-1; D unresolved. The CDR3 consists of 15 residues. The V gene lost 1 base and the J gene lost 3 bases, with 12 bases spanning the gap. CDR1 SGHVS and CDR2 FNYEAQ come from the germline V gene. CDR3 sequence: CASSLDGSRYTEAFF. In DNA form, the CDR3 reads TGTGCCAGCAGCTTAGATGGCAGTCGTTACACTGAAGCTTTCTTT.

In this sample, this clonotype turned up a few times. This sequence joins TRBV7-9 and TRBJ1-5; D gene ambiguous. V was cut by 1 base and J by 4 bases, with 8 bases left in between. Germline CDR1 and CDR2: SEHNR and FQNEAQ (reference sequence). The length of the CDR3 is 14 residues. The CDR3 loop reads CASSLGRENQPQHF. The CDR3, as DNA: TGTGCCAGCAGCTTAGGGAGGGAGAATCAGCCCCAGCATTTT.

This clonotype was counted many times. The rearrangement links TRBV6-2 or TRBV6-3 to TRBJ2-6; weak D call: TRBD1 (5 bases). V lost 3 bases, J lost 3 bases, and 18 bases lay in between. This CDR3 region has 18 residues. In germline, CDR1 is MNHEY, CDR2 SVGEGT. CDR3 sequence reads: CASSYQAGQGFGANVLTF. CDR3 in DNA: TGTGCCAGCAGTTATCAAGCTGGCCAGGGATTTGGGGCCAACGTCCTGACTTTC.